This T cell receptor (beta chain) was identified in a study of blood T cell repertoires in COVID-19. The overall study: The United States, Italy and Spain provided the acute and convalescent COVID-19 samples. In each case, the material was cDNA or gDNA derived from T cells, B-cell-depleted T cells, or PBMCs.

Only one count was recorded for this clone. With V trimmed by 6 bases and J by 2 bases, 5 bases remained unmatched. The CDR3 loop spans 14 amino acids. Germline values: CDR1 MNHEY, CDR2 SMNVEV (reference sequence). Under the authors' procedure: Amplification of reference gene primers provided the estimated nucleated cell counts. Profiled with immunoSEQ multiplex PCR; TCRdb holds only in-frame clones, not every one. From that table come the V and J calls and clone size; the DNA was used to work out D and trimming. The repertoire holds around 150,000 clones, with around four fifths as singletons. The sample comprised peripheral blood. The TCR was taken from an elderly woman with acute or convalescent COVID-19. The J gene is TRBJ1-2, the V gene TRBV27, with 8 bases lining up with TRBD1. CDR3 DNA: TGTGCCAGCAGATCCAGGGGGCGCAACTATGGCTACACCTTC. This codes for CASRSRGRNYGYTF.